This TCR beta chain was sequenced for a study of T cell responses to AZD1222 COVID-19 vaccine. On the study more broadly: Whether given at about 4 or about 12 weeks, second doses were pooled.

Study results and limitations: Baseline serology detected seropositivity in only five or six AZD1222 recipients.

From germline, CDR1 is ENHRY and CDR2 SYGVKD. With 10 bases removed from V and 1 base from J, the gap between germline ends came to 11 bases. The CDR3 is 13 amino acids. Produced via immunoSEQ multiplex PCR; TCRdb's table is partial and in-frame only. The sample has 180,000 or so clones, about 93% seen once; the top ten hold about 0.64%. Worth noting for this clone: Its specificity is not known.

The material sequenced was peripheral blood, taken on day 0 of AZD1222 vaccination. The TCR comes from an adult in good health. The genes are TRBV10-3 and TRBJ1-3, with D unclear. The CDR3 is CASTGVSGNTIYF. CDR3 nucleotides: TGTGCCAGTACCGGGGTTTCTGGAAACACCATATATTTT.